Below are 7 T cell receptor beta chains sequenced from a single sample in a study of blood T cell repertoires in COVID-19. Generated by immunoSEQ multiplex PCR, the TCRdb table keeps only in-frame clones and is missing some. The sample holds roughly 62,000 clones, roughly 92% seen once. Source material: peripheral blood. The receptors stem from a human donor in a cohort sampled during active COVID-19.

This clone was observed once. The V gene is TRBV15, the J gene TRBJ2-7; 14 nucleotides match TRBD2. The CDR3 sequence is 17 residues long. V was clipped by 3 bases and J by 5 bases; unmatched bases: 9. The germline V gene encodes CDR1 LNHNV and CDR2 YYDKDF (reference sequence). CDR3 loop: CATSRTSGGAFKNEQYF. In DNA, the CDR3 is TGTGCCACCAGCAGGACTAGCGGGGGGGCCTTTAAGAACGAGCAGTACTTC.

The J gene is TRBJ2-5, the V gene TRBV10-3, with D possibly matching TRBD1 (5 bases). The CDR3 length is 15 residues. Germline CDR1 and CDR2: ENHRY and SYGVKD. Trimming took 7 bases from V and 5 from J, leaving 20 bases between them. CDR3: CAIMRQQTPGETQYF. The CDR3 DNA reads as TGTGCCATCATGAGACAGCAAACTCCCGGGGAGACCCAGTACTTC.

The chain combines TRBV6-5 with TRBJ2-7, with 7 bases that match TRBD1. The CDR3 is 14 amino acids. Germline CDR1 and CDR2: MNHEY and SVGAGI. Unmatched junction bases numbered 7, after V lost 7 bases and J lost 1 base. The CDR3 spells CASKRGTVSYEQYF. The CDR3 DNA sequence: TGTGCCAGCAAAAGGGGGACAGTTTCCTACGAGCAGTACTTC.

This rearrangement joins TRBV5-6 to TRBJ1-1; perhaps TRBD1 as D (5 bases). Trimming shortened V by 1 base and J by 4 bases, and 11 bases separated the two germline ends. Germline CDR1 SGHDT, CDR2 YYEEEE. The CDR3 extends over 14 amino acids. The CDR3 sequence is CASSLYRGGTEAFF. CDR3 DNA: TGTGCCAGCAGCTTGTATAGGGGAGGCACTGAAGCTTTCTTT. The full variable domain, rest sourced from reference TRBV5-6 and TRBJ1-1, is DAGVTQSPTHLIKTRGQQVTLRCSPKSGHDTVSWYQQALGQGPQFIFQYYEEEERQRGNFPDRFSGHQFPNYSSELNVNALLLGDSALYLCASSLYRGGTEAFFGQGTRLTVV.

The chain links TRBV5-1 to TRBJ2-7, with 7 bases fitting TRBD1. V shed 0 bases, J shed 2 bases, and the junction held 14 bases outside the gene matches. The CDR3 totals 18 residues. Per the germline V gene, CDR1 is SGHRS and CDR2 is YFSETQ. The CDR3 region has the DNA TGCGCCAGCAGCTTGGGGCCATCCGACAGGGATACACCCTACGAGCAGTACTTC. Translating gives CASSLGPSDRDTPYEQYF.

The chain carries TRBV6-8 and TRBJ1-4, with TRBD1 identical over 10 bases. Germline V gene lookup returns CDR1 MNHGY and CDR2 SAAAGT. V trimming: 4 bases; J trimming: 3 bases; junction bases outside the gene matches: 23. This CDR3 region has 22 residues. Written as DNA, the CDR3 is TGTGCCAGCAGTTCCCTTTTCCCTTTGATTCGGGACAGGGGTACCGCTAATGAAAAACTGTTTTTT. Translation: CASSSLFPLIRDRGTANEKLFF.

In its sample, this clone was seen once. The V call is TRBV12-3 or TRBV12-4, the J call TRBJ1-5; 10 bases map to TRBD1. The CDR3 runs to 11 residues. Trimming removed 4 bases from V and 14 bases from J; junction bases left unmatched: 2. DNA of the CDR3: TGTGCCAGCAGTTCCGGGACAGGGGAGCATTTT. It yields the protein CASSSGTGEHF.